This T cell receptor (beta chain) was captured in a study of blood T cell repertoires in COVID-19. For the study at large: Both acute and convalescent COVID-19 samples were obtained from the United States, Italy and Spain. Sources were T cells, B-cell-depleted T cells, or PBMCs; the material itself was cDNA or gDNA.

Per the original data handling: Researchers report that nucleated cell counts were estimated from reference gene primer amplification. Sequencing was performed with immunoSEQ multiplex PCR; in TCRdb, only in-frame clones are kept and a portion is missing. V and J calls and clone size come straight from that table; D and trimming were deduced from the DNA. The sample lists 85,000 to 100,000 clones, 75% to 95% occurring once. The CDR3 runs to 14 residues. The germline V gene encodes CDR1 SNHLY and CDR2 FYNNEI. V shed 6 bases and J 4 bases; nucleotides not matched to a gene: 8. The clonotype originates from a man in his sixties with acute or convalescent COVID-19. The chain is built from TRBV2 and TRBJ2-7; 8 bases align to TRBD2. Source material: peripheral blood. The CDR3 protein is CASRRAGTRYEQYF. The CDR3 DNA sequence: TGTGCCAGCAGACGCGCCGGGACTAGGTACGAGCAGTACTTC.